The 28 T cell receptor beta chains in this list originate from one sample, sequenced in a study of siplizumab effects on memory and regulatory T cells (dated by TCRdb to between 2017 and 2020). Library preparation used the immunoSEQ multiplex PCR assay. TCRdb mirrors the immuneACCESS table, restricted to in-frame sequences. Some clones are absent from its copies; in checked studies, under half trace to an unresolved V gene, and the reason for the others is unknown. This sample is represented by more than 95,000 clones; roughly 94% of them were singletons. The ten biggest clones cover approximately 1.8% of the sample. The source material was non-Treg CD4+ T cells sorted from blood. Interpreted using the paper, the cell subset or site label stands for: FACS-sorted unstimulated CD4+ non-regulatory T cells. The receptors here all came from a human donor in good health.

J is TRBJ1-2 and V is TRBV11-2, with D unclear. Germline assignment: CDR1 SGHAT and CDR2 FQNNGV. CDR3 length: 12 amino acids. V lost 5 bases and J lost 4, with 8 bases in between. The CDR3 DNA sequence: TGTGCCAGCAGCCGACGGGCCTATGGCTACACCTTC. Protein product: CASSRRAYGYTF.

The rearrangement uses TRBV6-5 and TRBJ1-2; TRBD1 aligns across 8 bases. The CDR3 sequence is 15 residues long. CDR1 and CDR2 from the germline V gene are MNHEY and SVGAGI. V lost 0 bases to trimming and J lost 4 bases; unmatched junction nucleotides: 4. The CDR3 loop reads CASSYSPTGGYGYTF. The CDR3 DNA reads TGTGCCAGCAGTTACTCGCCCACAGGGGGCTATGGCTACACCTTC.

To note about this clone: The same CDR3 arises from other DNA sequences in this sample as well. This chain connects TRBV18 to TRBJ2-7, with unresolved D. Trimming pared 3 bases from V and 0 bases from J, leaving 6 bases between. The germline CDR1 and CDR2 sequences are KGHSH and LQKENI. The CDR3 is made up of 13 amino acids. CDR3 nucleotides: TGTGCCAGCTCACCCCCTAGCTCCTACGAGCAGTACTTC. This encodes CASSPPSSYEQYF.

Comment on this clone: At one of its ends the junction is not consistent with the germline gene, which may arise from a read error. The rearrangement joins TRBV5-4 to TRBJ1-3; possibly TRBD1 for D (6 bases). Per germline, CDR1 SGHNT and CDR2 YYREEE (reference sequence). The CDR3 spans 14 residues. The CDR3 here is CASSLGRGQNTIYF. The CDR3 DNA follows: TGTGCCAGCAGTTTGGGGCGGGGGCAAAACACCATATATTTT.

The rearrangement links TRBV7-7 to TRBJ2-2, with 11 bases lining up with TRBD1. Trimming cost V 6 bases and J 5 bases; bases outside gene matches: 5. The germline CDR1 and CDR2 sequences are SSHAT and FNYEAQ (reference sequence). The CDR3 is 15 residues long. CDR3 bases: TGTGCCAGCAGTCCCGGGACAGGGGGTACCGGGGAGCTGTTTTTT. It specifies CASSPGTGGTGELFF.

The chain recombines TRBV28 with TRBJ2-7; D call uncertain. Germline assignment: CDR1 MDHEN and CDR2 SYDVKM. The length of the CDR3 is 13 residues. With 5 bases removed from V and 1 base from J, the gap between germline ends came to 9 bases. As DNA, the CDR3 is TGTGCCAGCAGTCTCGGTGGGTCCTACGAGCAGTACTTC. Protein product: CASSLGGSYEQYF.

This clone has just one count. This sequence joins TRBV5-6 and TRBJ1-3; TRBD1 might be the D (5 bases). The V gene's germline CDR1 is SGHDT and CDR2 YYEEEE. CDR3 length: 15 amino acids. V dropped 3 bases and J dropped 0 bases, with 10 bases sitting between them. CDR3 in amino acids: CASSSGPRSGNTIYF. The CDR3, as DNA: TGTGCCAGCAGCTCGGGACCGCGCTCTGGAAACACCATATATTTT.

The V call is TRBV2, the J call TRBJ1-1, with 7 bases aligning to TRBD1. The CDR3 consists of 14 residues. V lost 5 bases and J lost 8; bases outside the gene matches: 11. CDR1 is SNHLY and CDR2 is FYNNEI in the germline V gene. CDR3 in amino acids: CASSSYSGTEEAFF. CDR3 coding DNA: TGTGCCAGCAGTTCCTACTCCGGGACAGAAGAAGCTTTCTTT.

The genes are TRBV4-1 and TRBJ1-1; D gene ambiguous. The V end lost 3 bases, the J end lost 0 bases, and 14 bases lay between the germline ends. This CDR3 region has 16 residues. Looked up from germline, CDR1 is MGHRA and CDR2 is YSYEKL. The CDR3: CASSQPKGRMNTEAFF. The CDR3 DNA reads as TGCGCCAGCAGCCAGCCGAAAGGACGGATGAACACTGAAGCTTTCTTT.

The chain is built from TRBV5-1 and TRBJ2-1; D ambiguous. Germline V gene data show CDR1 as SGHRS and CDR2 as YFSETQ. Trimming removed 3 bases from V and 5 bases from J, with 15 bases in between. The CDR3 has 15 amino acids. The CDR3 here is CASSSGPLNNNEQFF. CDR3 DNA: TGCGCCAGCAGCTCTGGGCCCTTAAATAACAATGAGCAGTTCTTC.

This clone was seen a single time. The rearrangement uses TRBV23-1 and TRBJ2-7, with D perhaps TRBD1 or TRBD2 (6 bases each). TRBV23-1 is an ORF for which the function is uncertain. CDR3 size: 14 residues. The germline V and J ends were trimmed by 2 bases and 4 bases, with 12 bases remaining between them. The CDR3 DNA follows: TGCGCCAGCAGTCAAAGGGGGGCAGTTTACGAGCAGTACTTC. Amino acids: CASSQRGAVYEQYF.

The gene calls are TRBV13 and TRBJ2-2, with D maybe TRBD2 (5 bases). Per the germline V gene, CDR1 is PRHDT and CDR2 is FYEKMQ (reference sequence). V lost 2 bases and J lost 1, with 8 bases in between. CDR3 length: 15 residues. The CDR3 loop reads CASSLSGKNTGELFF. For the CDR3, the DNA is TGTGCCAGCAGCTTATCGGGGAAGAACACCGGGGAGCTGTTTTTT.

This clone was seen just once. The gene calls are TRBV10-2 and TRBJ2-2, with D possibly matching TRBD2 (6 bases). The CDR3 covers 16 residues. From germline, CDR1 is WSHSY and CDR2 SAAADI. Trimming took 3 bases from V and 4 from J, leaving 15 bases between them. CDR3 sequence reads: CASSELWGVGTGELFF. The DNA for the CDR3 is TGCGCCAGCAGTGAATTGTGGGGGGTGGGCACCGGGGAGCTGTTTTTT.

V usage is TRBV4-1 and J usage is TRBJ2-5; 7 bases are shared with TRBD1. V dropped 0 bases and J dropped 7; count of bases not matched to a gene: 8. Germline V gives CDR1 MGHRA, CDR2 YSYEKL. The CDR3 spans 15 residues. The CDR3: CASSQDPTGPGTQYF. The CDR3 DNA reads as TGCGCCAGCAGCCAAGATCCGACAGGGCCGGGGACCCAGTACTTC.

The chain couples TRBV18 to TRBJ2-7; a possible D gene is TRBD1 (5 bases). From germline, CDR1 is KGHSH and CDR2 LQKENI. Trimming pared 6 bases from V and 0 bases from J, leaving 15 bases between. The CDR3 is 15 residues long. CDR3 in amino acids: CASSPMIDSSYEQYF. Written as DNA, the CDR3 is TGTGCCAGCTCCCCCATGATTGACAGCTCCTACGAGCAGTACTTC. Supplemented by reference TRBV18 and TRBJ2-7, the full variable domain reads NAGVMQNPRHLVRRRGQEARLRCSPMKGHSHVYWYRQLPEEGLKFMVYLQKENIIDESGMPKERFSAEFPKEGPSILRIQQVVRGDSAAYFCASSPMIDSSYEQYFGPGTRLTVT.

V and J are TRBV5-1 and TRBJ1-1; D gene uncertain. V dropped 0 bases and J dropped 4 bases, with 7 bases sitting between them. The CDR3 covers 13 residues. From germline, CDR1 is SGHRS and CDR2 YFSETQ. Here the CDR3 reads CASSLVLSTEAFF. Here the CDR3 DNA reads TGCGCCAGCAGCTTGGTGTTGTCCACTGAAGCTTTCTTT. Full variable domain (rest looked up from reference TRBV5-1 and TRBJ1-1): KAGVTQTPRYLIKTRGQQVTLSCSPISGHRSVSWYQQTPGQGLQFLFEYFSETQRNKGNFPGRFSGRQFSNSRSEMNVSTLELGDSALYLCASSLVLSTEAFFGQGTRLTVV.

The CDR3 protein is CAIAAGSGTDTQYF. In DNA, the CDR3 is TGTGCCATCGCGGCAGGTTCGGGGACAGATACGCAGTATTTT. J is TRBJ2-3 and V is TRBV10-3, with D tentatively TRBD2 (5 bases). This CDR3 region has 14 residues. Trimming stripped 8 bases from V and 3 bases from J, with 15 bases between. CDR1 is ENHRY, CDR2 SYGVKD, per germline.

This rearrangement joins TRBV2 to TRBJ1-1, with TRBD1 identical over 8 bases. Germline lookup yields CDR1 SNHLY and CDR2 FYNNEI. V shed 3 bases and J 4 bases; nucleotides not matched to a gene: 10. CDR3 length: 16 amino acids. CDR3 region: CASSDPLQGGFTEAFF. The CDR3 DNA reads as TGTGCCAGCAGTGATCCGTTACAGGGGGGTTTCACTGAAGCTTTCTTT.

The chain carries TRBV7-3 and TRBJ2-3; 10 bases agree with TRBD1. CDR1 SGHTA and CDR2 FQGTGA come from the germline V gene. The CDR3 runs 19 residues. Trimming removed 5 bases from V and 2 bases from J; junction bases left unmatched: 16. The CDR3: CASSRFRDRGGLVTDTQYF. The CDR3 DNA sequence: TGTGCCAGCAGCCGTTTCCGGGACAGGGGAGGTCTCGTCACAGATACGCAGTATTTT.

This rearrangement joins TRBV6-6 to TRBJ2-1, with D perhaps assigned TRBD1 or TRBD2 (5 bases each). Per the germline V gene, CDR1 is MNHNY and CDR2 is SVGAGI (reference sequence). CDR3 length equals 15 residues. The ends were cut back, 2 bases at V and 3 bases at J, with 11 bases in the middle. CDR3 in DNA: TGTGCCAGCAGTTACGAGGGGAACTACTACAATGAGCAGTTCTTC. This gives the protein CASSYEGNYYNEQFF.

The chain combines TRBV25-1 with TRBJ2-3; D ambiguous. V lost 5 bases to trimming and J lost 3 bases, with 9 bases between them. Germline CDR1 and CDR2: MGHDK and SYGVNS. The CDR3 contains 13 residues. CDR3 nucleotide sequence: TGTGCCAGCAGTCCGGCTGGGACAGATACGCAGTATTTT. This gives the protein CASSPAGTDTQYF.

The J gene is TRBJ2-3, the V gene TRBV6-5; D is perhaps TRBD2 (5 bases). Germline CDR1 MNHEY, CDR2 SVGAGI. This CDR3 has 15 amino acids. Trimming cost V 0 bases and J 0 bases, with 7 bases left between them. The CDR3 nucleotides are TGTGCCAGCAGTTACTCGAGCGGTAGCACAGATACGCAGTATTTT. Residues: CASSYSSGSTDTQYF.

This chain connects TRBV5-4 to TRBJ1-2; 7 positions match TRBD1. Germline V lookup: CDR1 SGHNT, CDR2 YYREEE (reference sequence). V was clipped by 4 bases and J by 8 bases; unmatched bases: 17. The CDR3 extends over 16 amino acids. CDR3 amino acids: CASSATGDQLLRGYTF. The DNA of the CDR3 is TGTGCCAGCAGCGCTACAGGGGACCAGCTTCTGAGAGGCTACACCTTC.

This clone was recorded a few times. This chain links TRBV19 with TRBJ1-2; the D is unclear. V gave up 2 bases and J gave up 7 bases, with 8 bases separating them. The germline V gene encodes CDR1 LNHDA and CDR2 SQIVND (reference sequence). The CDR3 covers 12 residues. Here the CDR3 DNA reads TGTGCCAGTAGTATACGAGGAGGTGGCTACACCTTC. It codes for CASSIRGGGYTF.

The V and J genes are TRBV6-6 and TRBJ1-2, with 7 bases matching TRBD1. Losses at the gene ends were 6 bases for V and 4 bases for J; bases not matched to a gene: 5. Germline V lookup: CDR1 MNHNY, CDR2 SVGAGI (reference sequence). The CDR3 sequence is 13 residues long. The CDR3 bases are TGTGCCAGCAGCAAGGGGGCGAGCTATGGCTACACCTTC. Residues: CASSKGASYGYTF.

The chain couples TRBV10-1 to TRBJ2-1; 12 bases are shared with TRBD2. CDR1 WNHNN and CDR2 SYGVQD come from the germline V gene (reference sequence). Trimming cost V 0 bases and J 8 bases; bases outside gene matches: 5. This CDR3 region has 16 residues. The CDR3 region is CASSESLAGGMHEQFF. For the CDR3, the DNA is TGCGCCAGCAGTGAGTCTCTAGCGGGAGGGATGCATGAGCAGTTCTTC.

The V and J genes are TRBV10-3 and TRBJ2-7; 11 bases fit TRBD2. Germline V gene sequence: CDR1 ENHRY, CDR2 SYGVKD. V dropped 2 bases and J dropped 1; count of bases not matched to a gene: 7. The CDR3 extends over 17 amino acids. The chain's CDR3 is CAISERPTSGESYEQYF. CDR3 in DNA: TGTGCCATCAGTGAGCGACCGACTAGCGGGGAGTCCTACGAGCAGTACTTC.

The chain has TRBV6-6 and TRBJ1-1; no definite D call. V was pared by 2 bases and J by 2 bases, with 9 bases between. Germline lookup yields CDR1 MNHNY and CDR2 SVGAGI (reference sequence). The CDR3 totals 14 residues. The CDR3 here is CASSYGEVNTEAFF. The CDR3 coding sequence is TGTGCCAGCAGTTACGGGGAAGTAAACACTGAAGCTTTCTTT.